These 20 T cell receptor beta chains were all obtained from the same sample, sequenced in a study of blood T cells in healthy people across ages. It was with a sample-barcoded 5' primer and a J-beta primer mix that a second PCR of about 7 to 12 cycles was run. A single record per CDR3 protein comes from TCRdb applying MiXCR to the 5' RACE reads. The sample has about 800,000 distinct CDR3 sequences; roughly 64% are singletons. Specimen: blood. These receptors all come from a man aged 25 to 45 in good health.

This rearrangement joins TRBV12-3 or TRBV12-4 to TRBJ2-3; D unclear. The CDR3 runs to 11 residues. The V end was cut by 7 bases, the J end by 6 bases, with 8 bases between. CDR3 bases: TGTGCCAGCACCACCGGGGATACGCAGTATTTT. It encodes CASTTGDTQYF.

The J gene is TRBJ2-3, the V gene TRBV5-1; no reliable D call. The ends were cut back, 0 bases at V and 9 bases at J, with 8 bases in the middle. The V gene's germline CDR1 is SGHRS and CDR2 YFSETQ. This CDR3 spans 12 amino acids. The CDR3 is CASSLEDGTQYF. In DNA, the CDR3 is TGCGCCAGCAGCTTGGAGGACGGGACGCAGTATTTT.

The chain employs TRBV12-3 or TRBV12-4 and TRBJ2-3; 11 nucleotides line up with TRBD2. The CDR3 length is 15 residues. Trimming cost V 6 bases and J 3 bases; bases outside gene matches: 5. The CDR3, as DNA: TGTGCCAGCAGGGAGACTAGCGGGAAAACAGATACGCAGTATTTT. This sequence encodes CASRETSGKTDTQYF.

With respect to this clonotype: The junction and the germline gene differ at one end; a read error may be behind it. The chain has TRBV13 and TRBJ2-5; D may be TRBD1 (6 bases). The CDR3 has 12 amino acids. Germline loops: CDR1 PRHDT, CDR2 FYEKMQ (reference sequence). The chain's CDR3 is CASAGQQEAQYF. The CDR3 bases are TGTGCCAGCGCTGGACAGCAAGAGGCCCAGTACTTC.

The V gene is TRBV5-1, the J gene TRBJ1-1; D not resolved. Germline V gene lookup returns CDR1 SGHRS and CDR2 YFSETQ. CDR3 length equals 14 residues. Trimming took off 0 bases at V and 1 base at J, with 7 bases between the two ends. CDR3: CASSLETANTEAFF. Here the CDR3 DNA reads TGCGCCAGCAGCTTGGAAACAGCGAACACTGAAGCTTTCTTT.

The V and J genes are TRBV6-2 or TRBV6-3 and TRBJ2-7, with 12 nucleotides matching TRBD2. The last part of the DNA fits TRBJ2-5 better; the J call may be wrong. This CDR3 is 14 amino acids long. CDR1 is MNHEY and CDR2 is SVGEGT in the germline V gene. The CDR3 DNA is TGTGCCATCGCTTCCGGGACTAGCGGGGAGACCCAGTACTTC. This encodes CAIASGTSGETQYF.

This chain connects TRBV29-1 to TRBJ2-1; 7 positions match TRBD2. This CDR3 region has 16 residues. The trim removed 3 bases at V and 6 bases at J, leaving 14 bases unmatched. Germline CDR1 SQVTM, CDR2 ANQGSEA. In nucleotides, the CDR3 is TGCAGCGTTGATAACGGGCTAGCGGTATGGCCCAATGAGCAGTTCTTC. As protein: CSVDNGLAVWPNEQFF.

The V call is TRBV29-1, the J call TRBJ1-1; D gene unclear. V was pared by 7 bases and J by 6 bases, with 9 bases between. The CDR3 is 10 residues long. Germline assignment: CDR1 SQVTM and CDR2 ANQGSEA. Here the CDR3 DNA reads TGCAGCGGTGGGGTACCTGAAGCTTTCTTT. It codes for CSGGVPEAFF.

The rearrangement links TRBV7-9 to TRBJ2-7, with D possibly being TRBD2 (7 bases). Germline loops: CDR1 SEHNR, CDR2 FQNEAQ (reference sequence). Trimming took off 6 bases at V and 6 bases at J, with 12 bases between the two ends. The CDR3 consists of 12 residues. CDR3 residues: CASREGGGEQYF. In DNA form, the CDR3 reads TGTGCCAGCAGGGAAGGGGGGGGCGAGCAGTACTTC.

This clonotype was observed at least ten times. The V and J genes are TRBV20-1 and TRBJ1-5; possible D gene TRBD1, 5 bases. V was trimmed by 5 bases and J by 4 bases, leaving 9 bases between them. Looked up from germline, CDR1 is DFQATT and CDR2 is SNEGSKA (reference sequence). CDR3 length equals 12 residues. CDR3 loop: CSAVGGNQPQHF. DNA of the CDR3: TGCAGTGCTGTCGGGGGGAATCAGCCCCAGCATTTT.

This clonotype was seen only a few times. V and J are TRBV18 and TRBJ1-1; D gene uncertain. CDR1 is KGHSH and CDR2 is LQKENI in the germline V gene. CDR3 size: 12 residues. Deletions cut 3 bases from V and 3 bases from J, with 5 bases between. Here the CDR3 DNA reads TGTGCCAGCTCACCCGGTTACACTGAAGCTTTCTTT. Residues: CASSPGYTEAFF.

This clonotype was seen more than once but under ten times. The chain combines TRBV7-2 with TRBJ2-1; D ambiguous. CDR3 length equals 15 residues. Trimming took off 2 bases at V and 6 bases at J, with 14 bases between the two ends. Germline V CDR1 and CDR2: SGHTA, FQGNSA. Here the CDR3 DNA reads TGTGCCAGCAGCTTAAGAGCCCCTTGGGCCAATGAGCAGTTCTTC. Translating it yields CASSLRAPWANEQFF.

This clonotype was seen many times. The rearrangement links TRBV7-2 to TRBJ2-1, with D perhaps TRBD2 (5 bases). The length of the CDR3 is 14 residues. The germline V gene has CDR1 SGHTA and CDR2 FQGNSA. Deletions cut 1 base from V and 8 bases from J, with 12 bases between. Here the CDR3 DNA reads TGTGCCAGCAGCTTAGGTCCTAGCATCGATGAGCAGTTCTTC. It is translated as CASSLGPSIDEQFF.

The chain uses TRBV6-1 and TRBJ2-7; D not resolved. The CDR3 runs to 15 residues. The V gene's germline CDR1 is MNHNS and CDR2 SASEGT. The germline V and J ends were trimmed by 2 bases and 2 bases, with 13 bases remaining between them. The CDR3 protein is CASSELPQSTYEQYF. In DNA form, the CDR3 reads TGTGCCAGCAGTGAACTCCCACAGTCTACCTACGAGCAGTACTTC.

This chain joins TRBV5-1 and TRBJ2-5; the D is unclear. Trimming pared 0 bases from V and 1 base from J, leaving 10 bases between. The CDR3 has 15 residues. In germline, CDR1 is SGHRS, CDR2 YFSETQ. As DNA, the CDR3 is TGCGCCAGCAGCTTGGCTACGGCGGTCCAAGAGACCCAGTACTTC. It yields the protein CASSLATAVQETQYF.

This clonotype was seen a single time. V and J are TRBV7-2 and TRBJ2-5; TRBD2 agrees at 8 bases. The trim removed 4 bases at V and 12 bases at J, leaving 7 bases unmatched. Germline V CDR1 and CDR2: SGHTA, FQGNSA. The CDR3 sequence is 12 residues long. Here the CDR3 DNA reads TGTGCCAGCAGCTGGAGGACTAGCCAGAAGTACTTC. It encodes CASSWRTSQKYF.

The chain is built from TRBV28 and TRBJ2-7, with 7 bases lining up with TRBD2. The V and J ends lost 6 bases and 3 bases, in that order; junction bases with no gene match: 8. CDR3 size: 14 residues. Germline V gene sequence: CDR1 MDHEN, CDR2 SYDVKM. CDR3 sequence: CASRNSGGNYEQYF. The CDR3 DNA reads TGTGCCAGCAGAAATTCGGGAGGTAACTACGAGCAGTACTTC.

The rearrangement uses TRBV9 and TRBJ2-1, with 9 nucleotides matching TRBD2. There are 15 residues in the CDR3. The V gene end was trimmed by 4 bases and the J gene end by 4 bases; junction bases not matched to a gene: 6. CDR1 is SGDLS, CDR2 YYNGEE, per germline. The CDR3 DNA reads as TGTGCCAGCAGCTCAGAGGGACTAGCATACAATGAGCAGTTCTTC. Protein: CASSSEGLAYNEQFF.

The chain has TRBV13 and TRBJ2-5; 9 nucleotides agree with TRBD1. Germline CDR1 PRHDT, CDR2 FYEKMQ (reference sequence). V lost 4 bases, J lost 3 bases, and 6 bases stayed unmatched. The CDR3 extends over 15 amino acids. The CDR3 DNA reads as TGTGCCAGCAGCTGGAGACAGGGGGTGGAAGAGACCCAGTACTTC. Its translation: CASSWRQGVEETQYF.

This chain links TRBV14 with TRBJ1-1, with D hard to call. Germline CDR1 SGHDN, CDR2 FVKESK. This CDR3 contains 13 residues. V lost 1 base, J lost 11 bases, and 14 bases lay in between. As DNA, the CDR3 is TGTGCCAGCAGCCAAGGGCCCTACAACCGGGCTTTCTTT. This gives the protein CASSQGPYNRAFF.